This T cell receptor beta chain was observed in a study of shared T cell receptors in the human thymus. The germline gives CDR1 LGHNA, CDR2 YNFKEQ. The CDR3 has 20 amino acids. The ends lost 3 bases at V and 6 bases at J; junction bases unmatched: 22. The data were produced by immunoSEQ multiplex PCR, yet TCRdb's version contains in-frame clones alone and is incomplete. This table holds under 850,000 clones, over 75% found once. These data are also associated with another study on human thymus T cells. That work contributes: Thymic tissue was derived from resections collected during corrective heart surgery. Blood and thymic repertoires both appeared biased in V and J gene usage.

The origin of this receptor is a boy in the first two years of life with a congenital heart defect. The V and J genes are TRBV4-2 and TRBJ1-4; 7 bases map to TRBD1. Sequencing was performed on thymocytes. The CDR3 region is CASSQNPFPGGLGRDEKLFF. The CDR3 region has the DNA TGTGCCAGCAGCCAGAACCCCTTCCCAGGGGGTTTAGGACGGGATGAAAAACTGTTTTTT.